This T cell receptor (beta chain) was documented in a study of read filtering for tumor transcriptome and immune sequencing. Study-level background: RNA-seq yielded only roughly 80 to 1,300 TCR reads, IR-seq about 4.05 to 11 million. General observations from the study: Approximately 80% of IR-seq clonotypes had one read, totaling around 4% of reads; RNA-seq: about 74% and 41%. IR-seq captured clonotypes deeper and more reliably than RNA-seq. Dropping single-read clonotypes raised IR-seq and RNA-seq shared-clonotype correlation.

The library was built from around 0.4 ug RNA with molecular barcoded adaptors for alpha/delta and beta/gamma chains. TCRdb fed the reads into MiXCR, producing one record per CDR3 protein. The sample lists about 37,000 distinct CDR3 sequences; about 10% were seen once. Trimming removed 4 bases at V and 0 bases at J, with 6 bases between. Germline V gene sequence: CDR1 SQVTM, CDR2 ANQGSEA. The CDR3 runs 12 residues. This clonotype showed up just a few times. The target antigen is unknown. A much larger clone lies one base from this, so it may be a read error. What was sequenced was a population of CD138-negative cells sorted from bone marrow. This receptor was identified in a donor over 35 with multiple myeloma. This sequence joins TRBV29-1 and TRBJ1-1; D is uncertain. The CDR3, as DNA: TGCAGCGTTGCCTGGGTGAACACTGAAGCTTTCTTT. The encoded protein is CSVAWVNTEAFF.